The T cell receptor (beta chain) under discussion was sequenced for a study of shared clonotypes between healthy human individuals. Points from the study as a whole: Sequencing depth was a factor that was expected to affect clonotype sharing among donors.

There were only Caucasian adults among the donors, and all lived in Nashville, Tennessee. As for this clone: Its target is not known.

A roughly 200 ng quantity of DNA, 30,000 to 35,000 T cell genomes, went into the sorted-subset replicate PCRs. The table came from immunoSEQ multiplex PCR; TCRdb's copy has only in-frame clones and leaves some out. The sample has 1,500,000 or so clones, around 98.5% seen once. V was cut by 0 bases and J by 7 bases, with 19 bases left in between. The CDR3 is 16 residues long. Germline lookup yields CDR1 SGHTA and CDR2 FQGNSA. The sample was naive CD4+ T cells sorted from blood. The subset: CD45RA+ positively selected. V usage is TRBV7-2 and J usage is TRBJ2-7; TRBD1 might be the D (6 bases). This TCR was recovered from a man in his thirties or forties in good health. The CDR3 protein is CASSLAGTTRVGEQYF. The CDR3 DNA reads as TGTGCCAGCAGCTTAGCGGGGACAACCCGGGTGGGGGAGCAGTACTTC.